This T cell receptor beta chain came from a study of metastatic and nonmetastatic thyroid tumors (dated by TCRdb to 2020 to 2021). In the study overall: Repertoires from peripheral blood and from tumor or nodule tissue samples of malignant and benign thyroid patients were compared. What the work shows at the level of the full study, not this receptor alone: In both blood and tumor samples, TCR beta diversity was reported to be significantly higher in malignant tumors than in benign nodules.

V is reduced by 2 bases and J by 6 bases, leaving a spacing of 14 bases between them. Per the germline V gene, KGHSH is the CDR1 and LQKENI is the CDR2. Taken from cysteine to phenylalanine, the CDR3 has 15 residues. Left in the record is the CDR3 DNA by itself, 45 bases read in frame from the first base. Libraries were built with PCR. TCRdb names Illumina HiSeq 4000 as the instrument used. High-throughput sequencing was used to profile the TCR beta-chain CDR3 region of each patient. Per the source publication's procedure: CDR3 differences across clinicopathological groups were used to build a classifier for discriminating distant-metastatic papillary thyroid cancer patients. The Shannon index was used to measure repertoire diversity, and the Morisita-Horn index was used to measure how similar tumor and blood repertoires were. Starting from the raw public reads, TCRdb applied fastp trimming at Q25, assembled clones with MiXCR and retained in-frame beta chains. The V and J calls here are based on TCRdb, not the publication. The sample profile shows around 41,000 clones; around 2.9% of them were found once. The ten largest clones take up approximately 10% of the sample.

No patient had received any treatment before thyroid surgery. The study retrospectively analysed patient clinical samples collected from 2012 to 2018 using T-cell receptor beta sequencing. As for this clone: No cognate antigen has been identified for it. The record has no base qualities; no much larger clone is one base away.

The sequenced material came from blood. The receptor chain draws on TRBV18 and TRBJ1-5, with the identity of the D gene unclear. The TCR originated in a female donor with papillary thyroid cancer or a benign thyroid nodule (not recorded which). Some clones in this sample may be carry-over from other donors' samples. The CDR3 in this case is CASSPDQYGVQPQHF. The nucleotide sequence is TGTGCCAGCTCACCAGATCAATATGGGGTTCAGCCCCAGCATTTT.